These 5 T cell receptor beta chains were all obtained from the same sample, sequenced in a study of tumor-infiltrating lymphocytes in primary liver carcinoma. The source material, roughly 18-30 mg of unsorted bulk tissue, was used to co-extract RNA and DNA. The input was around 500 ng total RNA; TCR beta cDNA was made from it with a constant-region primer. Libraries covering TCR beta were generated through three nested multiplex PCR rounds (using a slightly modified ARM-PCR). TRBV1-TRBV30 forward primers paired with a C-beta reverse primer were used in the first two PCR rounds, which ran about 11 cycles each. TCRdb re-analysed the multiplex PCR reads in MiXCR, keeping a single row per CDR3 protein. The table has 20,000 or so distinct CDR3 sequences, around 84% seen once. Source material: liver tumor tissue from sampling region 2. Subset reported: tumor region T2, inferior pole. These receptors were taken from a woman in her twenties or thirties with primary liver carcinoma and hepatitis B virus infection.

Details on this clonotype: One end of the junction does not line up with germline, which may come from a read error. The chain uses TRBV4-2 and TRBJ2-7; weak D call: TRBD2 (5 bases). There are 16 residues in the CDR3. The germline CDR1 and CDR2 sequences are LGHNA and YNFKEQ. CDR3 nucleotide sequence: TGTGCCAGCAGCCAAGACTATCTAGCAATCCCCTATGAGCAGTACTTC. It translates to CASSQDYLAIPYEQYF.

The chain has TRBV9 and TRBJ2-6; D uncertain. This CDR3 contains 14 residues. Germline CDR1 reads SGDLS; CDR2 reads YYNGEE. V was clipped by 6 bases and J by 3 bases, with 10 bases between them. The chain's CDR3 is CASNVSNGANVLTF. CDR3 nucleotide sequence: TGTGCCAGCAACGTCTCGAATGGGGCCAACGTCCTGACTTTC.

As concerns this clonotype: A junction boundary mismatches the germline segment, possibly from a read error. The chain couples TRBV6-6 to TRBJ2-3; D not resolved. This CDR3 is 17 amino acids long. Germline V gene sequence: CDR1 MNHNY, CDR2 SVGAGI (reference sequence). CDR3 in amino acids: CASSYLTGPRCTDMQYF. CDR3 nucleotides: TGTGCCAGCAGTTACCTGACCGGACCTCGATGCACAGATATGCAGTATTTT.

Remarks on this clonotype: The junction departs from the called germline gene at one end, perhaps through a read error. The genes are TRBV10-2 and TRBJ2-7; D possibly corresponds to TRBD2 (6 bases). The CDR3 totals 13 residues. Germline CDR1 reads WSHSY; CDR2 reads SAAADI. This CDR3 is CVSSVGTFYEQYF. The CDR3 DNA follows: TGCGTCAGCAGCGTCGGGACTTTCTACGAGCAGTACTTC.

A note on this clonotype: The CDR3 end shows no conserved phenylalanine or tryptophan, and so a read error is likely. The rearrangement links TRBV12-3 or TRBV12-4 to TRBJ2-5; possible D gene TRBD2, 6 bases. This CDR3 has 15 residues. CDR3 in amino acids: CGCSTYPGSEETQYP. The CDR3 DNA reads TGTGGCTGCAGCACCTACCCCGGGAGCGAAGAGACCCAGTACCCC.